A selection of T cell receptor beta chains follows, all from one sample in a study of type 1 and type 2 diabetes patients. Each CDR3 protein gets one entry after TCRdb re-called the multiplex PCR reads with MiXCR. The table shows more than 250,000 distinct CDR3 sequences, with roughly 50% occurring only once. Specimen: peripheral blood mononuclear cells (PBMCs). The receptors were sampled from a man aged 18 to 30 with type 2 diabetes. Both conserved end residues are part of each CDR3. D genes are given only for firm matches. Some rows have no size entry. The others give once, few or many, or a class for an expanded clone.

abundance	d_gene	v_gene	j_gene	len	CDR3nt	CDR3aa
few	-	TRBV7-2	TRBJ1-2	17	TGTGCCAGCAGCTTAGCCTTGGGAGTAGGGACGGTGTATGGCTACACCTTC	CASSLALGVGTVYGYTF
-	-	TRBV10-3	TRBJ1-2	12	TGTGCCATCAGTGAGTCAGACGATGGCTACACCTTC	CAISESDDGYTF
-	TRBD2	TRBV20-1	TRBJ2-5	17	TGCAGTGCCAAACTAGCGGGGGGGAGCTGGTACCAAGAGACCCAGTACTTC	CSAKLAGGSWYQETQYF
-	-	TRBV2	TRBJ2-1	13	TGTGCCAGCAGTCCCGCAGGGTGGGATGAGCAGTTCTTC	CASSPAGWDEQFF
many	-	TRBV19	TRBJ2-7	14	TGTGCCAGTAGTATAGTCGACAGGTCCAACGAGCAGTACTTC	CASSIVDRSNEQYF
many	TRBD1	TRBV4-1	TRBJ1-2	15	TGCGCCAGCAGCCAACTCGGACAGGGGGCGTATGGCTACACCTTC	CASSQLGQGAYGYTF
-	-	TRBV7-3	TRBJ2-1	13	TGTGCCAGCAGCTTAACGGGGGCGGATGAGCAGTTCTTC	CASSLTGADEQFF
-	-	TRBV5-1	TRBJ2-1	13	TGCGCCAGCAGGTCCTTGGGTCACAATGAGCAGTTCTTC	CASRSLGHNEQFF
-	-	TRBV12-3/TRBV12-4	TRBJ1-1	13	TGTGCCAGCAGTTTTAAGGGGAACACTGAAGCTTTCTTT	CASSFKGNTEAFF
-	TRBD2	TRBV15	TRBJ2-7	15	TGTGCCACCACCAAGAGTGCTAGCGGTTCCTACGAGCAGTACTTC	CATTKSASGSYEQYF
-	TRBD2	TRBV2	TRBJ2-3	18	TGTGCCAGCAGTGAAGCTGAACTCGGGGGGGGCGACACAGATACGCAGTATTTT	CASSEAELGGGDTDTQYF
few	-	TRBV5-1	TRBJ2-2	15	TGCGCCAGCAGCTTGTCTACGACGGGCGCCGGGGAGCTGTTTTTT	CASSLSTTGAGELFF
few	-	TRBV5-1	TRBJ2-7	16	TGCGCCAGCAGCTTATCTCACGTAGGCAGACACTACGAGCAGTACTTC	CASSLSHVGRHYEQYF
-	TRBD2	TRBV9	TRBJ2-7	15	TGTGCCAGCAGCGTCTACTGGGGGGGCTCCTACGAGCAGTACTTC	CASSVYWGGSYEQYF
many	-	TRBV2	TRBJ2-6	12	TGTGCCAGCAGGGGGGTGGCCAACGTCCTGACTTTC	CASRGVANVLTF
once	-	TRBV10-3	TRBJ1-4	15	TGTGCCAGCAGAGTGGGACGTTCGGGGGGTGAAAAACTGTTTTTT	CASRVGRSGGEKLFF
-	-	TRBV4-1	TRBJ2-7	14	TGCGCCAGCAGCCCCTCACAGTCGGCGGGCGAGCAGTACTTC	CASSPSQSAGEQYF
few	-	TRBV6-6	TRBJ2-3	14	TGTGCCATCACCCGGGACACCACCACAGATACGCAGTATTTT	CAITRDTTTDTQYF
-	-	TRBV19	TRBJ2-3	15	TGTGCCAGCAGACCAAGGGTATTTGGTGCAGATACGCAGTATTTT	CASRPRVFGADTQYF
few	-	TRBV28	TRBJ1-1	15	TGTGCCAGCGGGCCACAGGGTCCGGGGAACACTGAAGCTTTCTTT	CASGPQGPGNTEAFF
few	TRBD2	TRBV12-3/TRBV12-4	TRBJ2-7	17	TGTGCCAGCAGTTACCTCGTCTGGCCTAGCGGTTCCTACGAGCAGTACTTC	CASSYLVWPSGSYEQYF
-	TRBD1	TRBV28	TRBJ1-1	14	TGTGCCAGCAGTTATACCAGGGGGCTTACTGAAGCTTTCTTT	CASSYTRGLTEAFF
-	-	TRBV7-3	TRBJ2-2	15	TGTGCCAGCAGCTTAGCGGGACGCAACACCGGGGAGCTGTTTTTT	CASSLAGRNTGELFF
many	-	TRBV6-1	TRBJ2-5	15	TGTGCCAGCAGTACTAACCCCGAAGGGGCAGAGACCCAGTACTTC	CASSTNPEGAETQYF
few	TRBD2	TRBV2	TRBJ2-7	16	TGTGCCAGCACCTTCGGACTAGCGGGGCACTCCTACGAGCAGTACTTC	CASTFGLAGHSYEQYF
-	TRBD1	TRBV15	TRBJ1-1	21	TGTGCCACCAGCAGAGATCAGTCTAGGATCATTTCAGGGGGGGAAGACACTGAAGCTTTCTTT	CATSRDQSRIISGGEDTEAFF
-	TRBD1	TRBV5-4	TRBJ1-1	14	TGTGCCAGCAGCGGGGGGACAGGGGACACTGAAGCTTTCTTT	CASSGGTGDTEAFF
-	TRBD2	TRBV19	TRBJ2-5	14	TGTGCCAGTAGTAGGACTAGGCGGGAAGAGACCCAGTACTTC	CASSRTRREETQYF
-	-	TRBV6-1	TRBJ1-4	20	TGTGCCAGCAGTGAAGCCCTAGGGTTCCAGGGAGCGGCAACTAATGAAAAACTGTTTTTT	CASSEALGFQGAATNEKLFF
-	TRBD1	TRBV28	TRBJ1-2	15	TGTGCCAGCAGTTCCGCCGGGACAGATAACTATGGCTACACCTTC	CASSSAGTDNYGYTF
-	-	TRBV19	TRBJ1-6	13	TGTGCCAGTAGAGGGGTTAGGAATTCACCCCTCCACTTT	CASRGVRNSPLHF
many	-	TRBV19	TRBJ2-7	15	TGTGCCAGTAGTATAGCTTGGGACGGAACCTACGAGCAGTACTTC	CASSIAWDGTYEQYF
-	TRBD2	TRBV2	TRBJ2-1	14	TGTGCCAGGATAAGCGGGAGCGGGTACAATGAGCAGTTCTTC	CARISGSGYNEQFF
-	TRBD2	TRBV20-1	TRBJ2-1	15	TGCAGTGCTCGAATGGGGGAGGGCCCGGGAGATGAGCAGTTCTTC	CSARMGEGPGDEQFF
-	-	TRBV7-9	TRBJ2-7	14	TGTGCCAGCAGTTCCCGACGACGCTGGGACGAGCAGTACTTC	CASSSRRRWDEQYF
once	-	TRBV6-6	TRBJ1-5	16	TGTGCCAGCAGTGAAGAGGGCCCTTGGAGCAATCAGCCCCAGCATTTT	CASSEEGPWSNQPQHF
few	-	TRBV10-1	TRBJ1-1	13	TGCGCCAGCAGGAACACACCGGGACAAGAAGCTTTCTTT	CASRNTPGQEAFF
many	-	TRBV2	TRBJ1-1	12	TGTGCCAGCAGTAACCGGGACACTGAAGCTTTCTTT	CASSNRDTEAFF
-	TRBD1	TRBV30	TRBJ1-1	14	TGTGCCTGGACCATGACAGGGGGTATGGCTGAAGCTTTCTTT	CAWTMTGGMAEAFF
few	TRBD2	TRBV10-2	TRBJ2-7	13	TGCGCCGGGGGGGGAGGGGAGTTTCACGAGCAGTACTTC	CAGGGGEFHEQYF
-	TRBD1	TRBV7-2	TRBJ1-2	15	TGTGCCAGCAGCTCCTGGACAGGATCTAACTATGGCTACACCTTC	CASSSWTGSNYGYTF
-	-	TRBV28	TRBJ1-2	13	TGTGCCAGCCTACAAACAGGGTTCTATGGCTACACCTTC	CASLQTGFYGYTF
few	-	TRBV7-2	TRBJ2-7	24	TGTGCCAGCAGCTTAGAAAGGCTATCGGCTGCTGAGGGTGGGCCGGTGACTTTAACCTACGAGCAGTACTTC	CASSLERLSAAEGGPVTLTYEQYF
-	-	TRBV25-1	TRBJ2-1	16	TGCGCCAGCAGTGAGTCCGGGGGTAGCTCCTACAATGAGCAGTTCTTC	CASSESGGSSYNEQFF
-	TRBD1	TRBV15	TRBJ1-2	15	TGTGCCACCAGCAGAGCCGACAGGGAGTATGGAGGCTACACCTTC	CATSRADREYGGYTF
few	TRBD1	TRBV29-1	TRBJ2-7	13	TGCAGCGTGAGGACAGGGAGCTCCTACGAGCAGTACTTC	CSVRTGSSYEQYF